This T cell receptor (beta chain) comes out of a study of T cell repertoires in cytomegalovirus infection. The overall study: Both recently identified HLA-C-restricted and well-studied HLA-B-restricted CMV epitopes were used in the study. An indication of both CMV infection and matching HLA type came from public TCR beta signatures.

TCRdb processed the reads anew with MiXCR; each CDR3 protein has one entry. The table lists about 920,000 distinct CDR3 sequences, more than 25% of them singletons. Germline-derived CDR1 and CDR2 are MGHDK and SYGVNS. J gave up 4 bases and V 2 bases, and 9 bases lay outside the gene matches. The CDR3 consists of 16 residues. A note on this clonotype: The antigen is unknown.

Findings and limits, study-wide: Identification of carriers of CMV plus the relevant HLA was achieved through cumulative public TCR beta family frequency.

Sequencing used cultured CD8+ T cells from PBMCs, obtained from culture after CMV antigen stimulation. This chain uses TRBV25-1 with TRBJ1-1; 8 positions agree with TRBD1. This TCR came from a human donor in good health (CMV status not recorded). Some clones in this sample may be carry-over from other donors' samples. The CDR3 sequence is CASSEQRTGQGTEAFF. The CDR3 DNA reads as TGTGCCAGCAGTGAACAGAGGACAGGGCAGGGCACTGAAGCTTTCTTT. Together with reference TRBV25-1 and TRBJ1-1, the CDR3 gives the full variable domain: EADIYQTPRYLVIGTGKKITLECSQTMGHDKMYWYQQDPGMELHLIHYSYGVNSTEKGDLSSESTVSRIRTEHFPLTLESARPSHTSQYLCASSEQRTGQGTEAFFGQGTRLTVV.